These 17 T cell receptor beta chains were all obtained from the same sample, sequenced in a study of control samples from healthy donors and cancer patients. Sequenced by immunoSEQ multiplex PCR; TCRdb stores in-frame clones only, minus some. This sample has approximately 51,000 clones, with approximately 80% found just once. Sample: blood. These receptors were collected from a man aged 65-85 years in good health.

Note on this clone: Its ends do not fully match the called genes, so a read error is possible. The J gene is TRBJ1-2, the V gene TRBV5-5; 9 positions agree with TRBD1. There are 15 residues in the CDR3. Germline assignment: CDR1 SGHKS and CDR2 YYEKEE (reference sequence). In nucleotides, the CDR3 is TGTGCCAGCAGCTTCCGGGACAGGGAAAGTGGTGGCTACATCTTC. Protein product: CASSFRDRESGGYIF. The whole variable domain, filled in from reference TRBV5-5 and TRBJ1-2, reads DAGVTQSPTHLIKTRGQQVTLRCSPISGHKSVSWYQQVLGQGPQFIFQYYEKEERGRGNFPDRFSARQFPNYSSELNVNALLLGDSALYLCASSFRDRESGGYIFGSGTRLTVV.

The chain has TRBV19 and TRBJ1-2, with 8 bases matching TRBD1. CDR3 length equals 13 residues. Germline trimming cut 3 bases from V and 10 bases from J; bases unmatched to any gene: 7. Germline CDR1 reads LNHDA; CDR2 reads SQIVND (reference sequence). CDR3 DNA sequence: TGTGCCAGTAGTATCCCCACAGGGGGGGCCTACACCTTC. The encoded protein is CASSIPTGGAYTF.

About this clone: At the DNA level, this CDR3 is encoded by other sequences in the same sample as well. This chain uses TRBV3-1 (or the pseudogene TRBV3-2) with TRBJ1-1; the match to TRBD1 covers 8 bases. There are 13 residues in the CDR3. Germline CDR1 LGHDT, CDR2 YNNKEL (reference sequence). V gave up 6 bases and J gave up 11 bases; unmatched junction bases: 11. CDR3 region: CASSQADRGGAFF. The CDR3 DNA is TGTGCCAGCAGTCAGGCAGACAGGGGTGGGGCTTTCTTT.

The chain recombines TRBV12-3 or TRBV12-4 with TRBJ1-6; D not certain. The CDR3 has 12 residues. V lost 0 bases, J lost 8 bases, and 2 bases lay in between. The CDR3 sequence: CASSLADSPLHF. The CDR3 nucleotides are TGTGCCAGCAGTTTAGCAGATTCACCCCTCCACTTT.

This rearrangement joins TRBV6-5 to TRBJ1-2; no reliable D call. The V end lost 8 bases, the J end lost 2 bases, and 9 bases lay between the germline ends. CDR1 MNHEY and CDR2 SVGAGI come from the germline V gene. The CDR3 spans 12 residues. In DNA, the CDR3 is TGTGCCAGCTCCTTAAGCAACTATGGCTACACCTTC. Its translation is CASSLSNYGYTF.

The chain recombines TRBV13 with TRBJ2-7; no clear D gene. The CDR3 is 13 amino acids. Germline CDR1 and CDR2: PRHDT and FYEKMQ (reference sequence). V lost 4 bases to trimming and J lost 0 bases, with 7 bases between them. The CDR3 nucleotides read TGTGCCAGCAGCTCCCCCGGCTCCTACGAGCAGTACTTC. Protein product: CASSSPGSYEQYF.

This clone occurred a few times. V usage is TRBV7-6 and J usage is TRBJ2-7; 8 bases line up with TRBD1. V dropped 0 bases and J dropped 0; count of bases not matched to a gene: 7. The length of the CDR3 is 17 residues. Germline CDR1 is SGHVS and CDR2 is FNYEAQ. The CDR3 spells CASSLAWRGTGSYEQYF. The DNA of the CDR3 is TGTGCCAGCAGCTTAGCTTGGAGGGGGACAGGCTCCTACGAGCAGTACTTC.

This chain uses TRBV5-1 with TRBJ2-5; TRBD2 aligns across 13 bases. V lost 0 bases and J lost 1; bases outside the gene matches: 3. CDR1 and CDR2 from the germline V gene are SGHRS and YFSETQ. The CDR3 covers 17 residues. The CDR3, as DNA: TGCGCCAGCAGCTTGGGGGGACTAGCGGGGCCCCAAGAGACCCAGTACTTC. Encoded protein: CASSLGGLAGPQETQYF.

The rearrangement links TRBV5-4 to TRBJ1-2; 12 bases match TRBD1. Trimming took 4 bases from V and 0 from J; bases not matched to a gene: 7. The CDR3 runs 17 residues. Germline V gene lookup returns CDR1 SGHNT and CDR2 YYREEE (reference sequence). The CDR3 sequence is CASSVGGTGGSNYGYTF. Written as DNA, the CDR3 is TGTGCCAGCAGCGTCGGGGGGACAGGGGGCTCTAACTATGGCTACACCTTC.

This chain links TRBV29-1 with TRBJ2-2; D is tentatively TRBD1 or TRBD2 (6 bases each). V was shortened by 7 bases and J by 8 bases, with 17 bases between the two germline ends. The CDR3 covers 13 residues. Germline V CDR1 and CDR2: SQVTM, ANQGSEA. CDR3: CSAERGAGGELFF. CDR3 DNA: TGCAGCGCCGAAAGGGGGGCAGGAGGGGAGCTGTTTTTT.

V and J are TRBV11-3 and TRBJ1-1; 7 bases align to TRBD1. Trimming cost V 3 bases and J 2 bases; bases outside gene matches: 6. The CDR3 loop spans 15 amino acids. Germline lookup yields CDR1 SGHNT and CDR2 YENEEA. Written as DNA, the CDR3 is TGTGCCAGCAGCTTCTCTGGGACAGACAACACTGAAGCTTTCTTT. Its translation is CASSFSGTDNTEAFF.

V gene TRBV10-2 combines with J gene TRBJ2-1; no clear D. V was trimmed by 1 base and J by 9 bases, leaving 4 bases between them. The germline V gene encodes CDR1 WSHSY and CDR2 SAAADI. The CDR3 length is 11 residues. The CDR3 DNA reads as TGCGCCAGCAGTGAGTTGGTTGAGCAGTTCTTC. It encodes CASSELVEQFF.

The rearrangement links TRBV29-1 to TRBJ2-3, with TRBD2 identical over 13 bases. The V and J ends lost 6 bases and 5 bases, in that order; junction bases with no gene match: 5. This CDR3 region has 14 residues. Looked up from germline, CDR1 is SQVTM and CDR2 is ANQGSEA. For the CDR3, the DNA is TGCAGCGTCGGACTAGCGGGAGTTGGAGATACGCAGTATTTT. Its translation: CSVGLAGVGDTQYF.

V is TRBV19 and J is TRBJ1-2, with D possibly being TRBD1 (6 bases). Germline CDR1 LNHDA, CDR2 SQIVND (reference sequence). V was trimmed by 7 bases and J by 8 bases, leaving 20 bases between them. The CDR3 has 14 amino acids. CDR3 coding DNA: TGTGCCAGTAATGAGGATTGGGGGCGGAGAGGCTACACCTTC. Protein: CASNEDWGRRGYTF.

This clone was seen once. The genes are TRBV7-9 and TRBJ2-5, with 14 bases fitting TRBD2. The length of the CDR3 is 16 residues. Germline V gives CDR1 SEHNR, CDR2 FQNEAQ (reference sequence). The V segment lost 4 bases and the J segment 5 bases; nucleotides outside the gene matches: 6. The CDR3 loop reads CASSSRRLAGGETQYF. DNA for the CDR3: TGTGCCAGCAGCTCCCGGAGACTAGCGGGGGGGGAGACCCAGTACTTC.

The count of this clone is one. V usage is TRBV9 and J usage is TRBJ2-3; 12 nucleotides match TRBD2. The CDR3 covers 16 residues. CDR1 and CDR2 (germline): SGDLS, YYNGEE. With V trimmed by 2 bases and J by 1 base, 2 bases remained unmatched. The DNA of the CDR3 is TGTGCCAGCAGCGTCGCTAGCGGGAGGGGCACAGATACGCAGTATTTT. As protein: CASSVASGRGTDTQYF.

This clone is hyperexpanded in the sample. The V and J genes are TRBV28 and TRBJ2-7; D is undetermined. Trimming pared 1 base from V and 0 bases from J, leaving 19 bases between. The germline V gene encodes CDR1 MDHEN and CDR2 SYDVKM. The CDR3 sequence is 18 residues long. The CDR3 bases are TGTGCCAGCAGTTTATTGTTGAGTGTCCATACCTTCTCCTACGAGCAGTACTTC. Its protein product is CASSLLLSVHTFSYEQYF.